The entry that follows covers one TCR beta chain sequence. The data stem from a study of blood T cell repertoires in COVID-19. Whole-study context: PBMCs, B-cell-depleted T cells, or T cells provided the cDNA or gDNA that made up the material.

Seattle's enrolled individuals joined amid active infection and were then monitored longitudinally. This CDR3 contains 15 residues. V was cut by 6 bases and J by 8 bases, with 22 bases left in between. The V gene's germline CDR1 is MNHEY and CDR2 SVGAGI. In the source study's methods: Amplified reference gene primers provided the basis for estimating nucleated cell counts. The repertoire was sequenced with immunoSEQ multiplex PCR; TCRdb's copy has only in-frame clones and lacks some. The V and J calls and clone size are taken from that table; D and trimming were inferred from the DNA. Counted here are about 130,000 clones, around 81% occurring once; the ten biggest clones make up about 15%.

The chain joins TRBV6-5 to TRBJ1-2; possibly TRBD1 for D (6 bases). Source material: peripheral blood. The source of this sequence is a man younger than 40 with COVID-19, enrolled during active disease. This CDR3 reads CASSPPGPQGEGYTF. Here the CDR3 DNA reads TGTGCCAGCAGCCCCCCCGGACCACAGGGAGAAGGCTACACCTTC.